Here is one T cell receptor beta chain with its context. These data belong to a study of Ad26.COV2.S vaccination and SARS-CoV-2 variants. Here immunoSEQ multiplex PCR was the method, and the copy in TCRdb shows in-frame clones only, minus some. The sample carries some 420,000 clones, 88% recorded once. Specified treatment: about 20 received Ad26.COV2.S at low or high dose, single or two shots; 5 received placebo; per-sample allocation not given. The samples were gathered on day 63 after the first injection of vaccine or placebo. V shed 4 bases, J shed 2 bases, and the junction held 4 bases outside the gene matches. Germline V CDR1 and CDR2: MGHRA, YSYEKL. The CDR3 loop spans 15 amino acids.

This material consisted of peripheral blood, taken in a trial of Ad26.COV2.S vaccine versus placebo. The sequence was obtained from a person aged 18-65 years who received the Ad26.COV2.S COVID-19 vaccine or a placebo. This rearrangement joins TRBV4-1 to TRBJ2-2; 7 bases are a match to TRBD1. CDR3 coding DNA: TGCGCCAGCAGCCGACAGGGATTAAACACCGGGGAGCTGTTTTTT. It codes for CASSRQGLNTGELFF.